This TCR beta chain derives from a study of T cells in Graves' hyperthyroidism and ophthalmopathy. The sample holds many counts of this clonotype. TCR beta CDR3 region amplification was performed from RNA transcripts. The HTBI primer set drove a first-round RT-PCR of the TCR CDR3. TCRdb fed the multiplex PCR reads into MiXCR, producing one record per CDR3 protein. The repertoire has a few hundred thousand distinct CDR3 sequences, 15% to 19% of them found once; the top ten carry about 7%. V was trimmed by 2 bases and J by 2 bases, leaving 10 bases between them. In germline, CDR1 is GTSNPN, CDR2 SVGIG (reference sequence). CDR3 length: 13 residues.

The gene calls are TRBV30 and TRBJ2-7; no reliable D call. The specimen sequenced was blood. This clonotype was sampled from a woman in her thirties with Graves' hyperthyroidism. CDR3 protein: CAWSRGEPYEQYF. The CDR3 coding sequence is TGTGCCTGGAGTCGAGGAGAGCCCTACGAGCAGTACTTC.